This T cell receptor (beta chain) was obtained from a study of shared clonotypes between healthy human individuals. Deep was the level used in running the assay. This table comes from immunoSEQ multiplex PCR, and its TCRdb copy is limited to in-frame clones, with some not included. The table lists just over 2,000,000 clones, roughly 96% of them singletons. Sample: naive CD4+ T cells sorted from blood. The subset is: CD45RA+ positively selected. This TCR came from a man aged 18 to 30 in good health.

The CDR3 here is CASSPVSGVRETQYF. In DNA form, the CDR3 reads TGTGCCAGCTCACCGGTATCAGGGGTGAGAGAGACCCAGTACTTC. The V call is TRBV18, the J call TRBJ2-5; tentative D call: TRBD1 (6 bases). CDR1 and CDR2 from the germline V gene are KGHSH and LQKENI. Trimming pared 3 bases from V and 4 bases from J, leaving 15 bases between. This CDR3 spans 15 amino acids.